The T cell receptor (beta chain) under discussion was sequenced for a study of OX40 agonist ivuxolimab in advanced cancers. Generated by immunoSEQ multiplex PCR, the TCRdb table keeps only in-frame clones and is missing some. The sample carries about 100,000 clones, 80% to 95% recorded once. The clonotype originates from an adult with an advanced solid tumor such as melanoma, head and neck, liver or kidney cancer. Sample: CD4+ or CD8+ T cells sorted from blood, taken in a trial of the OX40 agonist ivuxolimab.

The CDR3 nucleotides read TGCGCCAGCAGCCAAGAGGCGGGAGTTTCCTACAATGAGCAGTTCTTC. This sequence encodes CASSQEAGVSYNEQFF. V is TRBV4-3 and J is TRBJ2-1; 7 bases line up with TRBD2. There are 16 residues in the CDR3. V was clipped by 0 bases and J by 1 base; unmatched bases: 3. CDR1 is LGHNA, CDR2 YSLEER, per germline.